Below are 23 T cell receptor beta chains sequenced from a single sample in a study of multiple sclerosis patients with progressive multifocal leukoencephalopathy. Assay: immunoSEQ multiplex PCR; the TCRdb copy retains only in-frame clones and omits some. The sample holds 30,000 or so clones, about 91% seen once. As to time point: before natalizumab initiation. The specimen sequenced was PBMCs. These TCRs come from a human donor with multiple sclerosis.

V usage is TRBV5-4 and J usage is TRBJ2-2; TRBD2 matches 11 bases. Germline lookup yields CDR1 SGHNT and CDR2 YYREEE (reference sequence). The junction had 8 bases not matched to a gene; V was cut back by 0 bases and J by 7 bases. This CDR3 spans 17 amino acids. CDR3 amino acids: CASSLVGSSGRLGELFF. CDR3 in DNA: TGTGCCAGCAGCTTGGTGGGGTCTAGCGGGAGGCTCGGGGAGCTGTTTTTT.

The CDR3 sequence is CASSSSGVNTEAFF. The DNA of the CDR3 is TGTGCCAGCAGCTCTTCGGGGGTAAACACTGAAGCTTTCTTT. The J gene is TRBJ1-1, the V gene TRBV7-9, with a weak D call TRBD1 (5 bases). The CDR3 loop spans 14 amino acids. Trimming removed 4 bases from V and 2 bases from J, with 11 bases in between. CDR1 SEHNR and CDR2 FQNEAQ come from the germline V gene (reference sequence).

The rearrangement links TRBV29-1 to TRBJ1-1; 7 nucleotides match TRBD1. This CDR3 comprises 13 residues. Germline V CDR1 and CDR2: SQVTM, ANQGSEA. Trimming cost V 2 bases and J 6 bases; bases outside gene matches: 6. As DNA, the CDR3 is TGCAGCGTTGAAAGGGGGCCGGGGGCTGAAGCTTTCTTT. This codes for CSVERGPGAEAFF.

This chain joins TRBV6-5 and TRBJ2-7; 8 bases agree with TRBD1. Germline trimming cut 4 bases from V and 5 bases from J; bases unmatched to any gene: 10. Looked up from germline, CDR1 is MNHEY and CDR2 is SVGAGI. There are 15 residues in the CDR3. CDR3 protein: CASSLTGTGFHEQYF. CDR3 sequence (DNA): TGTGCCAGCAGTTTGACGGGGACAGGTTTTCACGAGCAGTACTTC.

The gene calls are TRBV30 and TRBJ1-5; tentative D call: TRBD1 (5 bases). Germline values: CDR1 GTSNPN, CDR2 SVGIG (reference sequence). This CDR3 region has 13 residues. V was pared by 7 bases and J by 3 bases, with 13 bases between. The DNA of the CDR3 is TGTGCCTCGGCGGACACTTTCAATCAGCCCCAGCATTTT. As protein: CASADTFNQPQHF.

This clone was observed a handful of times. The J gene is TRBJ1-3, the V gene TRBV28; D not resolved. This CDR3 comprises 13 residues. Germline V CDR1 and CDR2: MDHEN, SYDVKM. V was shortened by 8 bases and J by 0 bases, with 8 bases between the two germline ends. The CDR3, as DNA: TGTGCCAGCCTTAGACTCTCTGGAAACACCATATATTTT. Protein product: CASLRLSGNTIYF.

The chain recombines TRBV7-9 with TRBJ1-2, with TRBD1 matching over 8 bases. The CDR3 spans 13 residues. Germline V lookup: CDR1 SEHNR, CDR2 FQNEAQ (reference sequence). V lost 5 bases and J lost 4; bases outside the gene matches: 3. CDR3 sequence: CASSQGQGYGYTF. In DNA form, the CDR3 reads TGTGCCAGCAGCCAAGGACAGGGCTATGGCTACACCTTC.

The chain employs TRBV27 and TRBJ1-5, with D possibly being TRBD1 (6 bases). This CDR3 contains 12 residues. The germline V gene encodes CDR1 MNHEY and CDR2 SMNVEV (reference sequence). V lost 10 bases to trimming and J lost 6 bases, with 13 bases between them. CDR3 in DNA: TGTGCCACAGGGGACGCGGGTCAGCCCCAGCATTTT. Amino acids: CATGDAGQPQHF.

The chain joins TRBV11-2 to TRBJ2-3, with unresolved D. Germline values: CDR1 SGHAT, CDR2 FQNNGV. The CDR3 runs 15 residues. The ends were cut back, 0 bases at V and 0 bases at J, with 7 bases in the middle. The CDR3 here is CASSLDIPSTDTQYF. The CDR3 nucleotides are TGTGCCAGCAGCTTAGATATCCCAAGCACAGATACGCAGTATTTT.

The DNA of the CDR3 is TGTGCCAGCAGCTCCTCTCTGAACACTGAAGCTTTCTTT. Translating gives CASSSSLNTEAFF. The V gene is TRBV7-3, the J gene TRBJ1-1, with no clear D. The CDR3 covers 13 residues. From germline, CDR1 is SGHTA and CDR2 FQGTGA. V lost 4 bases and J 0 bases, leaving 6 bases between the germline ends.

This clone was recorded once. This chain's CDR3 is CASGPASGAYNEQFF. The CDR3 region has the DNA TGCGCCAGCGGCCCGGCTAGCGGAGCCTACAATGAGCAGTTCTTC. The chain uses TRBV5-1 and TRBJ2-1, with 7 nucleotides matching TRBD2. Germline CDR1 and CDR2: SGHRS and YFSETQ. The trim removed 7 bases at V and 2 bases at J, leaving 9 bases unmatched. The CDR3 has 15 amino acids.

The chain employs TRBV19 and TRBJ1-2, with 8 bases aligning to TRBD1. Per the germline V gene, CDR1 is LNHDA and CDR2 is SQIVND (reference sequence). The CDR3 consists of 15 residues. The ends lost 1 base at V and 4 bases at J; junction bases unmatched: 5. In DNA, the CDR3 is TGTGCCAGTAGTATAGCTACAGGGGGTTCCTATGGCTACACCTTC. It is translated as CASSIATGGSYGYTF. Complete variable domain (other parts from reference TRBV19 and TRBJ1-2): DGGITQSPKYLFRKEGQNVTLSCEQNLNHDAMYWYRQDPGQGLRLIYYSQIVNDFQKGDIAEGYSVSREKKESFPLTVTSAQKNPTAFYLCASSIATGGSYGYTFGSGTRLTVV.

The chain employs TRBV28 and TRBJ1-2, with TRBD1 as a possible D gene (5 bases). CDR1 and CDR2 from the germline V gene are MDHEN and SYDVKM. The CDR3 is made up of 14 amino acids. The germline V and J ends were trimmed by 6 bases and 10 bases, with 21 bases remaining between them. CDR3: CASRPDRRPLYYTF. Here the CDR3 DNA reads TGTGCCAGCAGACCCGACAGACGGCCCTTATACTACACCTTC.

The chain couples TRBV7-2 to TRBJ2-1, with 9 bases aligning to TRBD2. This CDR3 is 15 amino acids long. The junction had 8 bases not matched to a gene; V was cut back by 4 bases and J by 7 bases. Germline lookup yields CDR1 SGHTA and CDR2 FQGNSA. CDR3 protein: CASSSIAGVRNEQFF. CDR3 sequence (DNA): TGTGCCAGCAGCTCTATAGCGGGGGTCAGGAATGAGCAGTTCTTC.

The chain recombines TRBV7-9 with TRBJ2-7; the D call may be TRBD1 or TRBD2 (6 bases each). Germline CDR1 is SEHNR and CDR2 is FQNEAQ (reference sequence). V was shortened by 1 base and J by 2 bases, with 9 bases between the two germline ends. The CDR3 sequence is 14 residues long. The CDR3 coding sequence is TGTGCCAGCAGCTTAGAGGGGGGCGCCTACGAGCAGTACTTC. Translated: CASSLEGGAYEQYF.

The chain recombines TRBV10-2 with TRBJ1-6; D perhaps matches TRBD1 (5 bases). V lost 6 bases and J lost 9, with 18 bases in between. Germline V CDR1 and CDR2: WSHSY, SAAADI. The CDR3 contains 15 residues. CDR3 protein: CASSDDPGAISPLHF. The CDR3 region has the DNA TGCGCCAGCAGCGATGACCCCGGGGCGATTTCACCCCTCCACTTT.

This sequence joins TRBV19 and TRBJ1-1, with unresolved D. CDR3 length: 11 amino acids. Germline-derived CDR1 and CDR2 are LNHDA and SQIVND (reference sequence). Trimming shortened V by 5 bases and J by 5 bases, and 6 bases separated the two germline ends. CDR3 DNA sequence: TGTGCCAGTAGTGGAGGAACTGAAGCTTTCTTT. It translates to CASSGGTEAFF.

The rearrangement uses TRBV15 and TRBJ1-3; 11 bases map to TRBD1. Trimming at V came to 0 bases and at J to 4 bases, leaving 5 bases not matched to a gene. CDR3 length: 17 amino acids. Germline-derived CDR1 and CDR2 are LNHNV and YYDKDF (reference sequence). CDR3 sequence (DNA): TGTGCCACCAGCAGAGATTGGGACAGGGGGAGAGGAAACACCATATATTTT. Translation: CATSRDWDRGRGNTIYF.

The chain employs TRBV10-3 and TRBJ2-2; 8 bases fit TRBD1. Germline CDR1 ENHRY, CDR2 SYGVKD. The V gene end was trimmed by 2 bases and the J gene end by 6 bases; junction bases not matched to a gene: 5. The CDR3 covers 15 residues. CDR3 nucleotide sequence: TGTGCCATCAGTGAGACAGGGGGGAAGGCCGGGGAGCTGTTTTTT. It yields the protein CAISETGGKAGELFF.

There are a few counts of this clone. The CDR3 nucleotides read TGTGCCAGCAGCTTTGGGGATGGACCCTCCGAGCAGTACTTC. Translated, it gives CASSFGDGPSEQYF. V is TRBV7-8 and J is TRBJ2-7; no reliable D call. Looked up from germline, CDR1 is SGHVS and CDR2 is FQNEAQ. V was clipped by 3 bases and J by 6 bases, with 15 bases between them. The CDR3 has 14 amino acids.

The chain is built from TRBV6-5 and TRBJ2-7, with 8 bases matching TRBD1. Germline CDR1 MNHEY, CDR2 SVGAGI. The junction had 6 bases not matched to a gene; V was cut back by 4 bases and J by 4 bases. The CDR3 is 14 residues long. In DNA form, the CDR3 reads TGTGCCAGCAGTTCCGGACAGGGATTATACGAGCAGTACTTC. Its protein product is CASSSGQGLYEQYF.

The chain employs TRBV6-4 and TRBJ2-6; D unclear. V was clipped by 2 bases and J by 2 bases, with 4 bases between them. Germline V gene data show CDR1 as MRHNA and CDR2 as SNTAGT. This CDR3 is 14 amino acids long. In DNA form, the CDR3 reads TGTGCCAGCAGTGACAGGGCTGGGGCCAACGTCCTGACTTTC. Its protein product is CASSDRAGANVLTF.

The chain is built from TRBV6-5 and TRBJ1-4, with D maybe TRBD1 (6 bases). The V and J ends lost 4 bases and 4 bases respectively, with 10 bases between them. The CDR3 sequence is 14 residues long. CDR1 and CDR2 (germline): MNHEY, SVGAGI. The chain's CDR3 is CASSLDRNNEKLFF. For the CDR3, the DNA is TGTGCCAGCAGTTTAGACAGGAATAATGAAAAACTGTTTTTT.